The clone carrying this T cell receptor (beta chain) was recorded a few times. Its antigen is still unknown. This entry belongs to a study of beta chain features in type 1 diabetes. Study-wide results and limits: Sequencing of cDNA might inflate the share of cells that strongly express TCR.

Every participating donor gave one draw, a heparinised blood sample averaging approximately 110 mL. Populations obtained by sorting all exceeded 95% purity. The CDR3 spans 16 residues. Germline CDR1 SGHRS, CDR2 YFSETQ. Trimming cost V 1 base and J 3 bases, with 13 bases left between them. cDNA synthesis used the whole RNA isolate, giving expressed TCRB sequences. Clones were sequenced by immunoSEQ multiplex PCR, and TCRdb holds only the in-frame ones, with some missing. The sample carries roughly 610,000 clones, 15% to 17% recorded once. The receptor's source is a man aged 18 to 35 in good health. The chain carries TRBV5-1 and TRBJ2-2, with TRBD2 as a possible D gene (6 bases). Material for sequencing was naive CD4+ T cells from blood. CDR3 in amino acids: CASSLRAREDTGELFF. The CDR3 DNA sequence: TGCGCCAGCAGCTTGAGGGCCAGGGAGGACACCGGGGAGCTGTTTTTT.